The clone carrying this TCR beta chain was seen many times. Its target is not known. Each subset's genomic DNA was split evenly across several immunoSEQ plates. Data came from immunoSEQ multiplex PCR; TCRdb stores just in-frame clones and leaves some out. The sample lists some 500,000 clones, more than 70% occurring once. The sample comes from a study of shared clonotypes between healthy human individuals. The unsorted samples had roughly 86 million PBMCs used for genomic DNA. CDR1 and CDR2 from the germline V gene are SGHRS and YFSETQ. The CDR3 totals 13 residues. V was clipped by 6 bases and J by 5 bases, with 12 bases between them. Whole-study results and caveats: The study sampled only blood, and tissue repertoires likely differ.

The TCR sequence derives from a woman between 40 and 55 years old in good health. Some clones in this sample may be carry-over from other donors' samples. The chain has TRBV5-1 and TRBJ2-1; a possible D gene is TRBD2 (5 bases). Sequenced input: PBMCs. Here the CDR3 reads CASTRTDDNEQFF. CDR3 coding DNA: TGCGCCAGCACGCGGACTGACGACAATGAGCAGTTCTTC.